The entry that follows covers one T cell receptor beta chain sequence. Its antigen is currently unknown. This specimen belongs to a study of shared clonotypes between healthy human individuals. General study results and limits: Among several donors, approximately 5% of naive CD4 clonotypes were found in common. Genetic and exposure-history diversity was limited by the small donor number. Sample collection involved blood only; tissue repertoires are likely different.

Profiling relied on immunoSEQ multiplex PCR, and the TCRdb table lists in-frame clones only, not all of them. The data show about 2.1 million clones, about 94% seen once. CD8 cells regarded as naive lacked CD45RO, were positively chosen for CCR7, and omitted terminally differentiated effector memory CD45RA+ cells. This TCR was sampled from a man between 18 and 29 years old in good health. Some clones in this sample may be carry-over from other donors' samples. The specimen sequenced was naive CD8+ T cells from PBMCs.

In DNA form, the CDR3 reads TGTGCCAGCAGCTTAGGTACCTCTGGGGCCAACGTCCTGACTTTC. As protein: CASSLGTSGANVLTF. The chain is built from TRBV7-7 and TRBJ2-6, with D hard to call. Germline lookup yields CDR1 SSHAT and CDR2 FNYEAQ (reference sequence). This CDR3 is built from 15 residues. The V gene lost 1 base and the J gene lost 0 bases, with 4 bases spanning the gap.